The entry that follows covers one TCR beta chain sequence. Its specificity is not known. Healthy bone marrow donors formed the donor group. This sample stems from a study of cytomegalovirus exposure and HLA in healthy donors. V gave up 3 bases and J gave up 2 bases, with 20 bases separating them. Germline CDR1 is LGHNA and CDR2 is YSLEER. The CDR3 is 17 amino acids. The PCR used 60 Vbeta and 13 Jbeta primers. Sequencing used immunoSEQ multiplex PCR; TCRdb keeps in-frame clones, though not all of them. The data show 210,000 or so clones, approximately 90% seen once. Overall study results and limits: Segments of the TCR beta V type were, in most cases, productive about 87% or about 30% of the time in an earlier analysis. Reported findings show TCR beta sequences accurately forecast HLA-A and HLA-B alleles in most subjects. The study labeled 150 to 200 TCR beta chains cytomegalovirus-associated.

The clonotype originates from a young woman in good health and CMV-seronegative. The J gene is TRBJ2-7, the V gene TRBV4-3, with D maybe TRBD2 (6 bases). Material: PBMCs. This CDR3 is CASSHSITGGPTYEQYF. The CDR3 DNA follows: TGCGCCAGCAGCCACTCAATAACCGGGGGACCAACCTACGAGCAGTACTTC.